A single sample gave rise to the 22 T cell receptor beta chains below, sequenced in a study of vaccination effects on CD4 cells after COVID-19. The antigens of these receptors remain unknown. Assay: immunoSEQ multiplex PCR; the TCRdb copy retains only in-frame clones and omits some. The sample includes 70,000 or so clones, more than 65% of them seen just once. Antigen-specific CD4+ T cells were expanded (with viral peptide pools) by the ViraFEST assay ahead of sequencing. Subsequent to 10 days of culture, CD4+ T cells were isolated. Between March and December 2020, the person had a SARS-CoV-2 infection that PCR confirmed. This sample comprised CD4+ T cells from PBMCs cultured with HIV peptides, obtained before COVID-19 vaccination. Subset described: HIV-1 Nef peptide pool negative control/reference culture. These receptors all stem from a human donor who had a prior SARS-CoV-2 infection.

The chain couples TRBV6-5 to TRBJ1-2, with TRBD1 as a possible D gene (5 bases). This CDR3 has 13 amino acids. From germline, CDR1 is MNHEY and CDR2 SVGAGI. The ends were cut back, 5 bases at V and 8 bases at J, with 15 bases in the middle. CDR3: CASSTPWGRGYTF. The CDR3 coding sequence is TGTGCCAGCAGTACTCCTTGGGGGAGAGGCTACACCTTC.

V gene TRBV5-4 combines with J gene TRBJ2-4, with D possibly TRBD1 on 5 matching bases. Germline V lookup: CDR1 SGHNT, CDR2 YYREEE (reference sequence). The V end was cut by 3 bases, the J end by 0 bases, with 7 bases between. The CDR3 covers 14 residues. As DNA, the CDR3 is TGTGCCAGCAGCTCGGACATAGCCAAAAACATTCAGTACTTC. It translates to CASSSDIAKNIQYF.

The chain uses TRBV27 and TRBJ2-5, with D possibly being TRBD1 (6 bases). Germline values: CDR1 MNHEY, CDR2 SMNVEV (reference sequence). Trimming took off 7 bases at V and 2 bases at J, with 8 bases between the two ends. CDR3 length: 12 amino acids. The CDR3 DNA is TGTGCCAGCAAGAGGGGGCAAGAGACCCAGTACTTC. Amino acid sequence: CASKRGQETQYF.

The chain employs TRBV6-2 or TRBV6-3 and TRBJ2-6; TRBD2 matches at 8 bases. In germline, CDR1 is MNHEY, CDR2 SVGEGT. V trimming: 4 bases; J trimming: 0 bases; junction bases outside the gene matches: 5. This CDR3 has 17 residues. CDR3 bases: TGTGCCAGCAGTTCGCGGGGGGTCCGCTCTGGGGCCAACGTCCTGACTTTC. Protein sequence: CASSSRGVRSGANVLTF.

V is TRBV10-1 and J is TRBJ2-3; D possibly corresponds to TRBD1 (5 bases). The CDR3 is 16 amino acids. CDR1 and CDR2 (germline): WNHNN, SYGVQD (reference sequence). Trimming took off 0 bases at V and 2 bases at J, with 12 bases between the two ends. For the CDR3, the DNA is TGCGCCAGCAGTGAGTCACAGACAGCCCACACAGATACGCAGTATTTT. This sequence encodes CASSESQTAHTDTQYF.

The chain carries TRBV29-1 and TRBJ1-4; weak D call: TRBD1 (6 bases). Trimming took off 5 bases at V and 3 bases at J, with 13 bases between the two ends. There are 14 residues in the CDR3. CDR1 and CDR2 from the germline V gene are SQVTM and ANQGSEA. CDR3 DNA: TGCAGCGTTTTGGGAGGGGGGGCTAATGAAAAACTGTTTTTT. Translated, it gives CSVLGGGANEKLFF.

The chain links TRBV2 to TRBJ1-5, with 10 bases aligning to TRBD1. Trimming at V came to 7 bases and at J to 7 bases, leaving 10 bases not matched to a gene. Germline values: CDR1 SNHLY, CDR2 FYNNEI. The CDR3 is 15 residues long. The CDR3 region is CASNRGQGSQQPQHF. The CDR3 nucleotides are TGTGCCAGCAATAGGGGACAGGGGTCGCAACAGCCCCAGCATTTT.

The DNA of the CDR3 is TGCGCCAGCAGCTTGGTCGCAGGACTTAGGGAAAAACTGTTTTTT. Protein: CASSLVAGLREKLFF. This chain uses TRBV5-1 with TRBJ1-4; the D is unclear. The germline gives CDR1 SGHRS, CDR2 YFSETQ. There are 15 residues in the CDR3. The V gene lost 0 bases and the J gene lost 8 bases, with 14 bases spanning the gap.

The chain links TRBV2 to TRBJ1-5; 9 bases are shared with TRBD1. The germline gives CDR1 SNHLY, CDR2 FYNNEI. The J segment lost 4 bases and the V segment lost 4 bases, leaving 5 bases of the junction unmatched. The length of the CDR3 is 15 residues. The CDR3 is CASSGDREGNQPQHF. For the CDR3, the DNA is TGTGCCAGCAGTGGGGACAGGGAAGGGAATCAGCCCCAGCATTTT.

The V call is TRBV19, the J call TRBJ2-1, with TRBD1 matching over 11 bases. With V trimmed by 7 bases and J by 7 bases, 12 bases remained unmatched. Germline V gene data show CDR1 as LNHDA and CDR2 as SQIVND (reference sequence). The CDR3 is made up of 16 amino acids. As DNA, the CDR3 is TGTGCCAGTAACTCACCCGGGACAGGGGGAAAGAATGAGCAGTTCTTC. The encoded protein is CASNSPGTGGKNEQFF.

This clone appeared a few times. The V and J genes are TRBV30 and TRBJ2-7; TRBD1 matches at 7 bases. The CDR3 consists of 17 residues. V lost 1 base and J lost 0; bases outside the gene matches: 12. From germline, CDR1 is GTSNPN and CDR2 SVGIG (reference sequence). CDR3 loop: CAWSGPGDRASSYEQYF. CDR3 sequence (DNA): TGTGCCTGGAGTGGACCCGGCGACAGGGCTAGCTCCTACGAGCAGTACTTC.

This clone was seen a handful of times. The chain recombines TRBV2 with TRBJ1-4; D call uncertain. This CDR3 spans 14 amino acids. Germline CDR1 is SNHLY and CDR2 is FYNNEI. V was cut by 7 bases and J by 5 bases, with 14 bases left in between. The CDR3 sequence: CASNREPSNEKLFF. The CDR3 coding sequence is TGTGCCAGCAACCGGGAACCCTCCAATGAAAAACTGTTTTTT. Variable domain in full (rest from reference TRBV2 and TRBJ1-4): EPEVTQTPSHQVTQMGQEVILRCVPISNHLYFYWYRQILGQKVEFLVSFYNNEISEKSEIFDDQFSVERPDGSNFTLKIRSTKLEDSAMYFCASNREPSNEKLFFGSGTQLSVL.

The CDR3 region has the DNA TGTGCCAGCAGTTATACTGCGGGAAGCACAGATACGCAGTATTTT. Its protein is CASSYTAGSTDTQYF. The rearrangement joins TRBV6-2 or TRBV6-3 to TRBJ2-3; a weak D match, TRBD2 (6 bases). The V and J ends lost 3 bases and 0 bases respectively, with 10 bases between them. This CDR3 comprises 15 residues. Per germline, CDR1 MNHEY and CDR2 SVGEGT.

This chain links TRBV7-9 with TRBJ1-2, with D unresolved. Germline V gene sequence: CDR1 SEHNR, CDR2 FQNEAQ (reference sequence). Trimming stripped 5 bases from V and 4 bases from J, with 20 bases between. This CDR3 spans 16 amino acids. The CDR3 region has the DNA TGTGCCAGCAGCGGAACCACAGAGTTGCGCCTCTATGGCTACACCTTC. Residues: CASSGTTELRLYGYTF.

This rearrangement joins TRBV28 to TRBJ2-7, with D uncertain. Trimming removed 2 bases at V and 3 bases at J, with 8 bases between. Germline-derived CDR1 and CDR2 are MDHEN and SYDVKM. This CDR3 spans 13 amino acids. CDR3 bases: TGTGCCAGCAGTTTACGGACCTTCTACGAGCAGTACTTC. Its translation: CASSLRTFYEQYF. Complete variable domain (other parts from reference TRBV28 and TRBJ2-7): DVKVTQSSRYLVKRTGEKVFLECVQDMDHENMFWYRQDPGLGLRLIYFSYDVKMKEKGDIPEGYSVSREKKERFSLILESASTNQTSMYLCASSLRTFYEQYFGPGTRLTVT.

The chain links TRBV11-2 to TRBJ2-3; tentative D call: TRBD2 (6 bases). V was cut by 6 bases and J by 5 bases, with 12 bases left in between. The CDR3 has 13 residues. The germline CDR1 and CDR2 sequences are SGHAT and FQNNGV. CDR3 sequence: CASRWGTGDTQYF. The CDR3 nucleotides are TGTGCCAGCAGGTGGGGGACTGGAGATACGCAGTATTTT.

The chain joins TRBV5-1 to TRBJ2-5; the D gene is possibly TRBD2 (5 bases). V lost 6 bases, J lost 4 bases, and 19 bases lay in between. CDR3 length: 15 residues. From germline, CDR1 is SGHRS and CDR2 YFSETQ. This CDR3 reads CASTPYGSELETQYF. CDR3 coding DNA: TGCGCCAGCACCCCCTATGGGAGCGAACTAGAGACCCAGTACTTC.

The gene calls are TRBV4-1 and TRBJ1-6; 7 nucleotides agree with TRBD1. The V and J ends lost 4 bases and 0 bases, in that order; junction bases with no gene match: 9. This CDR3 is built from 18 residues. Germline assignment: CDR1 MGHRA and CDR2 YSYEKL. CDR3 sequence reads: CASSPRDSQSSYNSPLHF. DNA of the CDR3: TGCGCCAGCAGCCCCCGGGACAGCCAAAGCTCCTATAATTCACCCCTCCACTTT.

The J gene is TRBJ2-2, the V gene TRBV5-1; D gene unclear. This CDR3 spans 14 amino acids. The V gene lost 4 bases and the J gene lost 1 base, with 8 bases spanning the gap. From germline, CDR1 is SGHRS and CDR2 YFSETQ. CDR3 nucleotide sequence: TGCGCCAGCAGCGTGACCCTGAACACCGGGGAGCTGTTTTTT. This translates into CASSVTLNTGELFF.

This chain links TRBV6-1 with TRBJ2-4; D uncertain. Germline assignment: CDR1 MNHNS and CDR2 SASEGT. CDR3 length: 13 residues. V was clipped by 0 bases and J by 5 bases, with 5 bases between them. CDR3 sequence reads: CASSEAGENIQYF. The CDR3 bases are TGTGCCAGCAGTGAAGCTGGCGAAAACATTCAGTACTTC.

This chain links TRBV6-2 or TRBV6-3 with TRBJ2-7, with D possibly TRBD1 on 6 matching bases. V lost 6 bases to trimming and J lost 2 bases, with 8 bases between them. The CDR3 spans 12 residues. Germline CDR1 reads MNHEY; CDR2 reads SVGEGT. CDR3 coding DNA: TGTGCCAGCAGCCGGACAGCCTACGAGCAGTACTTC. This gives the protein CASSRTAYEQYF.

The V gene is TRBV6-5, the J gene TRBJ2-3; 9 bases align to TRBD2. Germline V gene lookup returns CDR1 MNHEY and CDR2 SVGAGI. After removal of 4 bases from V and 4 bases from J, the junction contained 6 bases not matched to a gene. The CDR3 spans 15 residues. CDR3 nucleotide sequence: TGTGCCAGCAGTTCCCTCCTAGCGGGACCAGATACGCAGTATTTT. Its translation: CASSSLLAGPDTQYF.